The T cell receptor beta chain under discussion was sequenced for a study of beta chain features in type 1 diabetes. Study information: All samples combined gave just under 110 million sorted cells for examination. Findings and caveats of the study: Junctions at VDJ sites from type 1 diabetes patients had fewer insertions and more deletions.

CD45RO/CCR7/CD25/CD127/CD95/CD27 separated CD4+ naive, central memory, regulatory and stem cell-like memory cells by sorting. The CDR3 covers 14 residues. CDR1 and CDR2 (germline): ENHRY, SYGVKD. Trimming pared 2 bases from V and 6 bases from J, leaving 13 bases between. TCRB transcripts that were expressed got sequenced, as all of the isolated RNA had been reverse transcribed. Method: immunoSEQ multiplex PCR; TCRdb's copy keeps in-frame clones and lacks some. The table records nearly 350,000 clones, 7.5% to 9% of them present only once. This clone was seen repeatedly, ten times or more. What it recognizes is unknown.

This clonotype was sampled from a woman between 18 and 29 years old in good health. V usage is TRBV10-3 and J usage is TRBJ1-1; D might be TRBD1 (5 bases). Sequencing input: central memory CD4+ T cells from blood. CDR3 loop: CAISEQRGGSEAFF. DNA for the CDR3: TGTGCCATCAGTGAGCAACGTGGGGGTTCTGAAGCTTTCTTT.